The table lists the clone carrying this TCR beta chain with many counts. Its antigen is unidentified. This CDR3 has 14 residues. Germline CDR1 is SGHVS and CDR2 is FQNEAQ. The ends were cut back, 3 bases at V and 1 base at J, with 6 bases in the middle. The entry originates in a study of T cell repertoires in cytomegalovirus infection. At the level of the study: CMV infection and matching HLA type were both indicated by public TCR beta signatures.

TCRdb redid the calling of the reads with MiXCR, one entry per CDR3 protein. The table lists 150,000 to 190,000 distinct CDR3 sequences, 23% of them singletons. Study findings and constraints: Dominating the ex vivo response were TCR beta clonotypes that were CMV-specific and HLA-C-restricted.

The genes are TRBV7-8 and TRBJ2-2; D uncertain. The sample consisted of PBMCs. The TCR originated in a human donor in good health (CMV status not recorded). Some clones in this sample may be carry-over from other donors' samples. The CDR3: CASSFGLNTGELFF. The CDR3 DNA sequence: TGTGCCAGCAGCTTTGGGTTGAACACCGGGGAGCTGTTTTTT.